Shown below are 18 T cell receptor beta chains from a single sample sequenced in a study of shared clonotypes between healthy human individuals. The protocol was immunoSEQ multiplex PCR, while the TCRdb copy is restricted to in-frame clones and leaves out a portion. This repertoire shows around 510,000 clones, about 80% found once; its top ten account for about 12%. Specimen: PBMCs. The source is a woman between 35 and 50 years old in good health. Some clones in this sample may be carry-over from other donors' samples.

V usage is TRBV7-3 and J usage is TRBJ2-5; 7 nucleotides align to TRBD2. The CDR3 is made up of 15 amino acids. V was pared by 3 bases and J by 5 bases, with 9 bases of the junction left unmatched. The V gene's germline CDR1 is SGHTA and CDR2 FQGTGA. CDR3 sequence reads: CASSFQAGARETQYF. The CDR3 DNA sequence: TGTGCCAGCAGCTTCCAGGCGGGAGCGAGGGAGACCCAGTACTTC.

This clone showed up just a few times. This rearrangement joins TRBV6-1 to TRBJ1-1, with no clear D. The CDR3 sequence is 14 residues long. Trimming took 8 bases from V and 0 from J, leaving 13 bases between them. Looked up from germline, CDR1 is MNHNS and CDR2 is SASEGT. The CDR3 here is CASLLDGVNTEAFF. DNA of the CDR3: TGTGCCAGCCTCCTGGACGGGGTGAACACTGAAGCTTTCTTT.

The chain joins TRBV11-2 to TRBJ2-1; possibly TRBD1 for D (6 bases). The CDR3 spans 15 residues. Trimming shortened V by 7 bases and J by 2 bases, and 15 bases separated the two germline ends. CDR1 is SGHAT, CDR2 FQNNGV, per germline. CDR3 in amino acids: CASNSRQGTYNEQFF. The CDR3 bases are TGTGCCAGCAACTCCCGTCAGGGGACCTACAATGAGCAGTTCTTC.

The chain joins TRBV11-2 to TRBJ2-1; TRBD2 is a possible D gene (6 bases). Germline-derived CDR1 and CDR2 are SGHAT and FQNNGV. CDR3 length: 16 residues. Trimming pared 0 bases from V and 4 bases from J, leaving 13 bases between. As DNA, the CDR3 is TGTGCCAGCAGCTTAGATCAGAGACTAGGTTACAATGAGCAGTTCTTC. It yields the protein CASSLDQRLGYNEQFF.

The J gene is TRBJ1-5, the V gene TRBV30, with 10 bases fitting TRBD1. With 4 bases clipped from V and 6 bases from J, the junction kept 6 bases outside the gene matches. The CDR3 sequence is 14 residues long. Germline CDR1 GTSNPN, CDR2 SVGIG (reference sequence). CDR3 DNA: TGTGCCTGGACCCGGGACAGGGGTGTTCAGCCCCAGCATTTT. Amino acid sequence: CAWTRDRGVQPQHF.

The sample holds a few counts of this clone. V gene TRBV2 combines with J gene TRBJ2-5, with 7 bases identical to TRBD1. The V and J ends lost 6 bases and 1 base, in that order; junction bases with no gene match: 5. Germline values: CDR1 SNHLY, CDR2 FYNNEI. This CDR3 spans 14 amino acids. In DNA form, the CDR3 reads TGTGCCAGCAGCAGGGGGACAGCCCAAGAGACCCAGTACTTC. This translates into CASSRGTAQETQYF.

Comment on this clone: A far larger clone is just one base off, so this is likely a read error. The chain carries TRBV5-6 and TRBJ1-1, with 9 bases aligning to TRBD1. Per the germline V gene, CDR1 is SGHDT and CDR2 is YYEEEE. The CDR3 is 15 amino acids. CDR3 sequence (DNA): TGTGCCAGCGGCTTATTACAGGGGGCTGGGACTGAAGCTTTCTTT. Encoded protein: CASGLLQGAGTEAFF.

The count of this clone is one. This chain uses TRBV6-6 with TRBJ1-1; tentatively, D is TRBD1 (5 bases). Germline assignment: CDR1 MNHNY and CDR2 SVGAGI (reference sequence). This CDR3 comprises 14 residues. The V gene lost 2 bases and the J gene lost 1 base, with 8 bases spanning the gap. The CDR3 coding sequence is TGTGCCAGCAGTTACACGGGACGGAACACTGAAGCTTTCTTT. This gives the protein CASSYTGRNTEAFF.

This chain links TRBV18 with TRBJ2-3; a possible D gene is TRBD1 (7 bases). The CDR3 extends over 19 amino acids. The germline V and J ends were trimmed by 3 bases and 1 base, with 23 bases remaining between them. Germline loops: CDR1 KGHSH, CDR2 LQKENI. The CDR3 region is CASSPRQGGMRRGTDTQYF. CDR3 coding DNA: TGTGCCAGCTCACCGAGGCAGGGGGGAATGCGAAGAGGCACAGATACGCAGTATTTT.

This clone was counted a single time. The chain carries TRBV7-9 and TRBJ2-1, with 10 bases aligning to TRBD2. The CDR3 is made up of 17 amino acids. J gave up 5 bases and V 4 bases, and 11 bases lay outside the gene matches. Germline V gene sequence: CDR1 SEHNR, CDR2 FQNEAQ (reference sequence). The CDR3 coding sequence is TGTGCCAGCAGCTACGACCCGGGACTAGCGCAAAACAATGAGCAGTTCTTC. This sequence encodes CASSYDPGLAQNNEQFF.

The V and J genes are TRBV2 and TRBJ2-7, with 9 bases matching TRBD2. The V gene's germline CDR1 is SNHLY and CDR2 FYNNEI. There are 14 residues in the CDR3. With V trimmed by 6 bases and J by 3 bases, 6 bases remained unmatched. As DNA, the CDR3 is TGTGCCAGCAGATTAGCGGGAGAGGTCTACGAGCAGTACTTC. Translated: CASRLAGEVYEQYF.

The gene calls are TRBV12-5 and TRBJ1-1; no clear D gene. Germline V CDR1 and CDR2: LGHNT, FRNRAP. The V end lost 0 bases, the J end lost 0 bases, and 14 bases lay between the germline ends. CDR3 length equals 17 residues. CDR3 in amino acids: CASGLVLSSSMNTEAFF. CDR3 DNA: TGTGCTAGTGGTTTGGTACTCAGTTCTTCCATGAACACTGAAGCTTTCTTT.

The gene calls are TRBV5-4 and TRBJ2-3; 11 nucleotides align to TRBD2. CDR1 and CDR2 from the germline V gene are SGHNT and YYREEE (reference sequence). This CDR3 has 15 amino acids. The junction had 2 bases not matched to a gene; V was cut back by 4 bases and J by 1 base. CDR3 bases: TGTGCCAGCAGCCCGACTAGCGGGGGCACAGATACGCAGTATTTT. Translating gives CASSPTSGGTDTQYF.

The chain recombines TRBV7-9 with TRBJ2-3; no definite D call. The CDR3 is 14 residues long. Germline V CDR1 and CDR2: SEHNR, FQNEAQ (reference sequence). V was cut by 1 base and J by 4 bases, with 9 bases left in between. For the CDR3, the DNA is TGTGCCAGCAGCTTAGAATCGACGGCAGATACGCAGTATTTT. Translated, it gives CASSLESTADTQYF.

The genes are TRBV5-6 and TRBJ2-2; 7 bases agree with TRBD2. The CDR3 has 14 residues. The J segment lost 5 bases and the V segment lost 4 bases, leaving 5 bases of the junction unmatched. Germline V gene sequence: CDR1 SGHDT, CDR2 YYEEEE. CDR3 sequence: CASSPGGGTGELFF. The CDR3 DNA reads TGTGCCAGCAGCCCGGGAGGCGGGACCGGGGAGCTGTTTTTT. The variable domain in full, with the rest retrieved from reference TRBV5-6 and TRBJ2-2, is DAGVTQSPTHLIKTRGQQVTLRCSPKSGHDTVSWYQQALGQGPQFIFQYYEEEERQRGNFPDRFSGHQFPNYSSELNVNALLLGDSALYLCASSPGGGTGELFFGEGSRLTVL.

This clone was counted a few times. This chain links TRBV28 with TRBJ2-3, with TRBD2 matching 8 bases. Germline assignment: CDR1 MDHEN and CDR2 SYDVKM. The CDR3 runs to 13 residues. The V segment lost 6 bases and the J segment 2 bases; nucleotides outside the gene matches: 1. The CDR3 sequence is CASRLAVTDTQYF. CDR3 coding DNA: TGTGCCAGCAGACTAGCGGTCACAGATACGCAGTATTTT.

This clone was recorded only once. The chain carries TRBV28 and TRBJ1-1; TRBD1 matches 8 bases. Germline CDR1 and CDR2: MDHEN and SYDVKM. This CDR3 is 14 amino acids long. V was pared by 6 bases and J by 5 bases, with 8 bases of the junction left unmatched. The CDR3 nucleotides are TGTGCCAGCAGCCCAAGACAGGGGAGGACTGAAGCTTTCTTT. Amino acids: CASSPRQGRTEAFF.

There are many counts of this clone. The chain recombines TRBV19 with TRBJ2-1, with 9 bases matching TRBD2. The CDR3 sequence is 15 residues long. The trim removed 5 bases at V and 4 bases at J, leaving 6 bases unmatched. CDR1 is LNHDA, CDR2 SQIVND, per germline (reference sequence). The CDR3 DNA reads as TGTGCCAGTAGTCCGGCGGGACTAGCTTACAATGAGCAGTTCTTC. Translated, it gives CASSPAGLAYNEQFF.